The 26 T cell receptor beta chains in this list originate from one sample, sequenced in a study of T cell clonality in common variable immunodeficiency. TCRdb's copy holds only in-frame clones and misses some; the assay was immunoSEQ multiplex PCR. The profile covers approximately 38,000 clones, none occurring a single time. These receptors' antigens are unknown. Overall study findings and caveats: Reportedly, TCR beta sequences from common variable immunodeficiency showed fewer deletions and N-nucleotide insertions.

The sample taken for sequencing was peripheral blood mononuclear cells. The receptor source for this set is a human donor with common variable immunodeficiency.

This clone was detected many times. The DNA ends 3 residues before the CDR3 does, and the rest of the CDR3 is filled in from the germline J gene. V and J are TRBV5-5 and TRBJ2-7; 8 bases agree with TRBD1. V lost 5 bases, J lost 2 bases, and 6 bases stayed unmatched. The length of the CDR3 is 14 residues. CDR1 and CDR2 from the germline V gene are SGHKS and YYEKEE (reference sequence). Here the CDR3 reads CASRPGTGTYEQYF. The sequenced part of the CDR3 DNA is TGTGCCAGCAGACCCGGGACAGGTACCTACGAG.

The sample holds many counts of this clone. Sequencing ends 3 residues short of the CDR3 end; the germline J gene provides the rest. The J gene is TRBJ1-6, the V gene TRBV2; no definite D call. Trimming removed 6 bases at V and 7 bases at J, with 16 bases between. The germline CDR1 and CDR2 sequences are SNHLY and FYNNEI. The CDR3 extends over 15 amino acids. The chain's CDR3 is CASRQRVFMNSPLHF. The CDR3 bases that were read are TGTGCCAGCAGGCAAAGGGTATTCATGAATTCACCC. The full variable domain, with the rest looked up from reference TRBV2 and TRBJ1-6, is EPEVTQTPSHQVTQMGQEVILRCVPISNHLYFYWYRQILGQKVEFLVSFYNNEISEKSEIFDDQFSVERPDGSNFTLKIRSTKLEDSAMYFCASRQRVFMNSPLHFGNGTRLTVT.

With regard to this clone: The read is 3 residues too short to cover the CDR3 end, so that end is filled in from the germline J gene. The rearrangement links TRBV7-2 to TRBJ1-2; no firm D call. Looked up from germline, CDR1 is SGHTA and CDR2 is FQGNSA. CDR3 size: 12 residues. V lost 7 bases and J 2 bases, leaving 8 bases between the germline ends. The covered CDR3 bases are TGTGCCAGCACCGCCGCGAACTATGGC. Its translation is CASTAANYG. The full CDR3 protein is CASTAANYGYTF.

On this clone: The read is 3 residues too short to cover the CDR3 end, so that end is filled in from the germline J gene. The genes are TRBV5-1 and TRBJ2-5; D is perhaps TRBD1 or TRBD2 (6 bases each). The CDR3 runs 14 residues. CDR1 and CDR2 (germline): SGHRS, YFSETQ. V was shortened by 0 bases and J by 2 bases, with 8 bases between the two germline ends. CDR3 sequence reads: CASSLGGTQETQYF. Incomplete CDR3 DNA: TGCGCCAGCAGCTTGGGCGGGACACAAGAGACC.

The sample holds many counts of this clone. The read finishes 3 residues shy of the CDR3 end, and the germline J gene is used to complete it. This chain joins TRBV18 and TRBJ2-2; 12 bases fit TRBD2. Germline loops: CDR1 KGHSH, CDR2 LQKENI. Trimming removed 6 bases from V and 5 bases from J; junction bases left unmatched: 10. The length of the CDR3 is 17 residues. Incomplete CDR3 DNA: TGTGCCAGCTCCCCGACTAGCGGGGGTGCGAGGACCGGGGAG. This encodes CASSPTSGGARTGE. The full CDR3 reads CASSPTSGGARTGELFF.

In this sample, this clone is medium-sized. The sequenced fragment ends 3 residues before the CDR3 boundary, so the rest is inferred from the germline J gene. The rearrangement links TRBV29-1 to TRBJ2-1, with a weak D call TRBD1 (5 bases). In germline, CDR1 is SQVTM, CDR2 ANQGSEA. The CDR3 is 14 residues long. V gave up 5 bases and J gave up 0 bases, with 11 bases separating them. The CDR3 loop is CSVRQRSSYNEQFF. The sequenced part of the CDR3 DNA is TGCAGCGTTAGACAGCGTAGCTCCTACAATGAG.

With respect to this clone: The missing CDR3 end, 3 residues past where the read stops, is filled in from the germline J gene. The chain has TRBV5-1 and TRBJ1-1, with a tentative D call TRBD1 (5 bases). This CDR3 has 14 amino acids. CDR1 SGHRS and CDR2 YFSETQ come from the germline V gene. V was pared by 5 bases and J by 4 bases, with 15 bases between. The CDR3 bases that were read are TGCGCCAGCAGACCAAGGGAGAGGGGCACTGAA. It specifies CASRPRERGTE. The whole CDR3 sequence is CASRPRERGTEAFF.

There are many counts of this clone. The sequence runs out 3 residues before the end of the CDR3; the remainder is reconstructed from the germline J gene. The sample contains more than one DNA sequence encoding this CDR3. J is TRBJ1-1 and V is TRBV18; D gene uncertain. This CDR3 has 13 residues. Deletions cut 1 base from V and 1 base from J, with 4 bases between. In germline, CDR1 is KGHSH, CDR2 LQKENI. Incomplete CDR3 DNA: TGTGCCAGCTCACCACAAGCGAACACTGAA. Amino acids: CASSPQANTE. The whole CDR3 protein is CASSPQANTEAFF.

The sample holds a few counts of this clone. The read is 3 residues too short to cover the CDR3 end, so that end is filled in from the germline J gene. The rearrangement uses TRBV6-1 and TRBJ1-2; D is uncertain. The V end lost 4 bases, the J end lost 0 bases, and 12 bases lay between the germline ends. The germline V gene has CDR1 MNHNS and CDR2 SASEGT. This CDR3 has 15 amino acids. The sequenced part of the CDR3 DNA is TGTGCCAGCAGTGTATGGGCAGCAGCTAACTATGGC. Protein: CASSVWAAANYG. The full-length CDR3 reads as CASSVWAAANYGYTF.

For this clone: The read gets to within 3 residues of the CDR3 end, and the germline J gene fills in the rest. This chain links TRBV30 with TRBJ2-4; D remains unclear. Germline V gives CDR1 GTSNPN, CDR2 SVGIG (reference sequence). Trimming took off 0 bases at V and 9 bases at J, with 9 bases between the two ends. The CDR3 extends over 12 amino acids. CDR3 amino acids: CAWSVKSTIQYF. Incomplete CDR3 DNA: TGTGCCTGGAGTGTAAAGTCTACCATT.

This clone was seen many times. The read gets to within 3 residues of the CDR3 end, and the germline J gene fills in the rest. This chain links TRBV6-1 with TRBJ1-2; a weak D match, TRBD1 (6 bases). V lost 0 bases to trimming and J lost 4 bases, with 12 bases between them. Germline CDR1 and CDR2: MNHNS and SASEGT. CDR3 length equals 15 residues. CDR3 sequence reads: CASSEALSGAYGYTF. The sequenced part of the CDR3 DNA is TGTGCCAGCAGTGAAGCGCTGTCAGGGGCCTATGGC.

This clone came up many times. The read terminates 3 residues before the CDR3 end, so the remaining end is supplied by the germline J gene. The chain couples TRBV6-2 or TRBV6-3 to TRBJ2-7, with D maybe TRBD2 (6 bases). Germline V gene sequence: CDR1 MNHEY, CDR2 SVGEGT. The V gene lost 6 bases and the J gene lost 3 bases, with 18 bases spanning the gap. The CDR3 spans 15 residues. The CDR3 bases that were read are TGTGCCAGCAGCTCCCGAGGGGACTCGGTCTACGAG. Encoded protein: CASSSRGDSVYE. The complete CDR3 reads CASSSRGDSVYEQYF.

This clone was seen a handful of times. The CDR3 end lies 3 residues beyond the end of the read and is filled in from the germline J gene. This sequence joins TRBV19 and TRBJ1-1, with 9 nucleotides matching TRBD1. The CDR3 length is 15 residues. Per germline, CDR1 LNHDA and CDR2 SQIVND (reference sequence). V shed 6 bases, J shed 1 base, and the junction held 6 bases outside the gene matches. The CDR3 bases that were read are TGTGCCAGTAGGAGGCCGGGACAGGGGAACACTGAA. Its translation: CASRRPGQGNTE. The full CDR3 reads CASRRPGQGNTEAFF.

This clone has ten or more counts. The CDR3 extends 3 residues past the end of the read, so its final part is completed from the germline J gene. The genes are TRBV19 and TRBJ2-5; D possibly matches TRBD1 or TRBD2 (6 bases each). V lost 4 bases to trimming and J lost 5 bases, with 17 bases between them. This CDR3 has 15 amino acids. The germline V gene has CDR1 LNHDA and CDR2 SQIVND (reference sequence). CDR3 in amino acids: CASSRVGGQGETQYF. The sequenced CDR3 bases are TGTGCCAGTAGTAGGGTCGGAGGGCAGGGGGAGACC.

By share, this clone counts as medium-sized. The read ends 3 residues before the CDR3 terminus; that terminus is restored from the germline J gene. The genes are TRBV6-4 and TRBJ2-3; the match to TRBD1 covers 7 bases. Trimming at V came to 3 bases and at J to 4 bases, leaving 7 bases not matched to a gene. The CDR3 is 15 amino acids. The germline CDR1 and CDR2 sequences are MRHNA and SNTAGT. This CDR3 is CASSERGGEADTQYF. The covered CDR3 bases are TGTGCCAGCAGTGAAAGAGGGGGCGAGGCAGATACG.

This clone was found many times. The CDR3 bases that were read are TGTGCCAGCTCACCTGACAGGGGCTCCTACAATGAG. Translated, it gives CASSPDRGSYNE. The complete CDR3 sequence is CASSPDRGSYNEQFF. This chain links TRBV18 with TRBJ2-1, with 8 bases identical to TRBD1. The CDR3 end is not reached by the read, which stops 3 residues before it; the germline J gene fills it in. This CDR3 has 15 residues. V dropped 3 bases and J dropped 0; count of bases not matched to a gene: 1. The germline CDR1 and CDR2 sequences are KGHSH and LQKENI. The full variable domain, rest sourced from reference TRBV18 and TRBJ2-1, is NAGVMQNPRHLVRRRGQEARLRCSPMKGHSHVYWYRQLPEEGLKFMVYLQKENIIDESGMPKERFSAEFPKEGPSILRIQQVVRGDSAAYFCASSPDRGSYNEQFFGPGTRLTVL.

This clone was found many times. The CDR3 end falls 3 residues outside the read, so it is completed with the germline J gene. The V gene is TRBV10-3, the J gene TRBJ2-6; D call uncertain. Per the germline V gene, CDR1 is ENHRY and CDR2 is SYGVKD. V lost 7 bases, J lost 1 base, and 8 bases lay in between. The CDR3 covers 14 residues. CDR3 DNA (partial): TGTGCCATCACTGACCCATCTGGGGCCAACGTC. Amino acids: CAITDPSGANV. The complete CDR3 protein is CAITDPSGANVLTF.

Notes on this clone: The read halts 3 residues ahead of the CDR3 end, with the missing end drawn from the germline J gene. The chain uses TRBV6-2 or TRBV6-3 and TRBJ1-3; D not certain. This CDR3 contains 12 residues. The V gene lost 6 bases and the J gene lost 3 bases, with 6 bases spanning the gap. The germline V gene has CDR1 MNHEY and CDR2 SVGEGT. CDR3 protein: CASSYFGNTIYF. The sequenced part of the CDR3 DNA is TGTGCCAGCAGCTATTTTGGAAACACC.

This clone came up a few times. With the read ending 3 residues before the CDR3 end, the germline J gene is used to fill in that end. J is TRBJ1-5 and V is TRBV30; a weak D match, TRBD1 (6 bases). Germline CDR1 is GTSNPN and CDR2 is SVGIG (reference sequence). The CDR3 covers 18 residues. V lost 0 bases to trimming and J lost 0 bases, with 18 bases between them. CDR3 DNA (partial): TGTGCCTGGAGTGTAGGGGGACCGGGCTCTGATAGCAATCAGCCC. Translating gives CAWSVGGPGSDSNQP. The CDR3 in full is CAWSVGGPGSDSNQPQHF.

Of note for this clone: The read terminates 3 residues before the CDR3 end, so the remaining end is supplied by the germline J gene. The V gene is TRBV2, the J gene TRBJ2-7; D is possibly TRBD1 (6 bases). V lost 4 bases, J lost 4 bases, and 11 bases lay in between. This CDR3 spans 13 amino acids. Germline V gene lookup returns CDR1 SNHLY and CDR2 FYNNEI. CDR3 sequence reads: CASSGYRAYEQYF. Partial CDR3 DNA: TGTGCCAGCAGTGGATACAGGGCTTACGAG.

This clone appeared many times. Read data end 3 residues before the CDR3 end; the end is taken from the germline J gene. V and J are TRBV5-1 and TRBJ2-2; TRBD1 agrees at 7 bases. The germline V gene has CDR1 SGHRS and CDR2 YFSETQ. The CDR3 consists of 17 residues. Unmatched junction bases numbered 7, after V lost 0 bases and J lost 2 bases. CDR3 DNA, as far as it was read: TGCGCCAGCAGCTTGGCTAGCAGGGGGAAAAACACCGGGGAG. Its protein product is CASSLASRGKNTGE. The complete CDR3 reads CASSLASRGKNTGELFF.

This clone has ten or more counts. The read is 3 residues too short to cover the CDR3 end, so that end is filled in from the germline J gene. The chain carries TRBV4-1 and TRBJ1-1, with D perhaps TRBD1 (6 bases). The germline V gene has CDR1 MGHRA and CDR2 YSYEKL. The V gene lost 3 bases and the J gene lost 0 bases, with 14 bases spanning the gap. The CDR3 has 16 amino acids. The DNA read from the CDR3 is TGCGCCAGCAGCCAGACCCCAGGGGATATGAACACTGAA. Translating gives CASSQTPGDMNTE. The complete CDR3 reads CASSQTPGDMNTEAFF.

This clone was counted between two and nine times. The sequence runs out 3 residues before the end of the CDR3; the remainder is reconstructed from the germline J gene. The rearrangement uses TRBV7-2 and TRBJ1-2; 9 bases align to TRBD1. Germline V gene data show CDR1 as SGHTA and CDR2 as FQGNSA. The CDR3 loop spans 13 amino acids. CDR3 DNA, as far as it was read: TGTGCCAGCAGCTCACAGGGGGCGCCCGGC. It encodes CASSSQGAPG. In full, the CDR3 reads CASSSQGAPGYTF.

This clone was picked up a small number of times. From the germline J gene comes the end of the CDR3, since the read stops 3 residues before it. The chain combines TRBV18 with TRBJ1-1, with D perhaps TRBD1 (6 bases). CDR3 size: 14 residues. V was cut by 6 bases and J by 0 bases, with 11 bases left in between. The germline V gene has CDR1 KGHSH and CDR2 LQKENI. CDR3 sequence: CASSYTGLNTEAFF. CDR3 DNA, as far as it was read: TGTGCCAGCTCGTACACAGGGCTGAACACTGAA.

This clone came up a few times. The CDR3 goes on 3 residues after the read ends, and that part is filled in from the germline J gene. V is TRBV10-1 and J is TRBJ2-7; tentatively, D is TRBD2 (5 bases). The V end was cut by 3 bases, the J end by 3 bases, with 15 bases between. The CDR3 has 15 residues. Germline-derived CDR1 and CDR2 are WNHNN and SYGVQD (reference sequence). CDR3 sequence: CASSDRGSAVYEQYF. CDR3 DNA, as far as it was read: TGCGCCAGCAGTGATCGAGGTAGCGCCGTCTACGAG.

This clone was seen at least ten times. The CDR3 extends 3 residues past the end of the read, so its final part is completed from the germline J gene. The rearrangement links TRBV29-1 to TRBJ2-5; tentative D call: TRBD1 (5 bases). Trimming left V 2 bases short and J 3 bases short, with 10 bases between. CDR1 and CDR2 (germline): SQVTM, ANQGSEA. The CDR3 is made up of 13 amino acids. The CDR3 sequence: CSVEMNRKETQYF. CDR3 DNA (partial): TGCAGCGTTGAAATGAACAGGAAAGAGACC.